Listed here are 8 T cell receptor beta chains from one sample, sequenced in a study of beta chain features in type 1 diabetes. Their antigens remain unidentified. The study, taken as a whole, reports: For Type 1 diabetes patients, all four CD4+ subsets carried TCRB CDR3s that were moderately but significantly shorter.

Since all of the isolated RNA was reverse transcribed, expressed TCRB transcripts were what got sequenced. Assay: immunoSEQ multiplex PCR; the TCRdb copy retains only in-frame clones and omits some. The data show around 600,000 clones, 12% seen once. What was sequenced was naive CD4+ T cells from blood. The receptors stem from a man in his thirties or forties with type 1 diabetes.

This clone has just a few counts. In DNA form, the CDR3 reads TGTGCCAGCAGTTTCATTACCGGGGAGCTGTTTTTT. Protein: CASSFITGELFF. V is TRBV28 and J is TRBJ2-2; D remains ambiguous. Trimming removed 3 bases from V and 5 bases from J, with 4 bases in between. CDR3 length: 12 amino acids. The germline gives CDR1 MDHEN, CDR2 SYDVKM.

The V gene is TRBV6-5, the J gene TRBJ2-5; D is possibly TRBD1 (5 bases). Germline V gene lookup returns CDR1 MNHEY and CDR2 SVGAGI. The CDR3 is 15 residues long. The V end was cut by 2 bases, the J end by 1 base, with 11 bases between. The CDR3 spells CASSYPGAPQETQYF. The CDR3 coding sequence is TGTGCCAGCAGTTACCCTGGGGCACCCCAAGAGACCCAGTACTTC.

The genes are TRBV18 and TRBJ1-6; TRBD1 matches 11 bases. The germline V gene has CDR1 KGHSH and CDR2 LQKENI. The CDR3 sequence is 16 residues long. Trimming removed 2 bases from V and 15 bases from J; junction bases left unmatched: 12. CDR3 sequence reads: CASSPSPGQGGLVLHF. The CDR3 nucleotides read TGTGCCAGCTCACCATCCCCGGGACAGGGGGGACTAGTCCTCCACTTT.

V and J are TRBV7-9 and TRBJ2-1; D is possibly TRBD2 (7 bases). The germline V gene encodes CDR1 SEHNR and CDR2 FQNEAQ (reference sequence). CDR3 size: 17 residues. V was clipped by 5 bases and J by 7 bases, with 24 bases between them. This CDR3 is CASSPGKGGAASNEQFF. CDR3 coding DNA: TGTGCCAGCAGCCCCGGAAAGGGGGGGGCCGCCTCGAATGAGCAGTTCTTC.

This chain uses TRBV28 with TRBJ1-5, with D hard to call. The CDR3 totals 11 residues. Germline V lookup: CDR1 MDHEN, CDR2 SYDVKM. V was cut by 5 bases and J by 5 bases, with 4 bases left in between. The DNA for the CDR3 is TGTGCCAGCAGTATAGATCAGCCCCAGCATTTT. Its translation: CASSIDQPQHF.

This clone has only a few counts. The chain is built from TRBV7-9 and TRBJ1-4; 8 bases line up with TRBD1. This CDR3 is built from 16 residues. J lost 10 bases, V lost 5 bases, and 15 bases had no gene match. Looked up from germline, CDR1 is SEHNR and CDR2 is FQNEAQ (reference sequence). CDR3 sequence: CASSERPGQAPLKLFF. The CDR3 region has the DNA TGTGCCAGCAGCGAGAGACCGGGACAGGCCCCTCTAAAACTGTTTTTT.

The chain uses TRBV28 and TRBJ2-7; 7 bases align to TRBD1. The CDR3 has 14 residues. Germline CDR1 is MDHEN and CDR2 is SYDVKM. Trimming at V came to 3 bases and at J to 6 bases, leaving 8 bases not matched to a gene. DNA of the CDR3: TGTGCCAGCAGTTTCACCTACCGGGACAGCGAGCAGTACTTC. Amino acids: CASSFTYRDSEQYF. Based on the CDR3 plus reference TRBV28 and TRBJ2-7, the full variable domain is DVKVTQSSRYLVKRTGEKVFLECVQDMDHENMFWYRQDPGLGLRLIYFSYDVKMKEKGDIPEGYSVSREKKERFSLILESASTNQTSMYLCASSFTYRDSEQYFGPGTRLTVT.

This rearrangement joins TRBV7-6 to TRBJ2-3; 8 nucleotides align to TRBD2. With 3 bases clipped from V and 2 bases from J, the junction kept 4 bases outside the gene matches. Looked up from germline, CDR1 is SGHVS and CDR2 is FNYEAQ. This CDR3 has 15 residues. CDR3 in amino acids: CASSFGGGFTDTQYF. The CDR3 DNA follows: TGTGCCAGCAGCTTTGGCGGGGGGTTCACAGATACGCAGTATTTT.